Listed here is a single T cell receptor (beta chain). The antigen is not known. The Oncomine TCR Beta short-read assay sequenced DNA from cultured CD4+ T cells. TCRdb itself ran the PCR reads through MiXCR, one entry per CDR3 protein. This table holds roughly 3,500 distinct CDR3 sequences, 32% found once. Treatment here: 10-day PBMC culture with coronavirus spike peptide pools or control peptides (ViraFEST assay). Before TCRs were sequenced, ViraFEST expanded antigen-specific T cells with peptide pools. The data are from a study of vaccination and CD4 T cells after COVID-19. Notes on the study in general: Spike mono-reactive clones accounted for 304 of the 307 vaccine-specific clones found in convalescent patients. Post-infection sampling omitted early timepoints and covered relatively few convalescent patients.

This CDR3 comprises 15 residues. V lost 1 base to trimming and J lost 4 bases, with 13 bases between them. Germline V lookup: CDR1 SGHAT, CDR2 FQDESV (reference sequence). The chain has TRBV11-1 and TRBJ1-2; tentative D call: TRBD1 (5 bases). Sequencing was done on a sample of CD4+ T cells from blood, cultured in vitro. The clonotype originates from a human donor who had recovered from COVID-19. CDR3: CASSLGAQGGYGYTF. The DNA of the CDR3 is TGTGCCAGCAGCTTAGGGGCCCAGGGCGGCTATGGCTACACCTTC. The full variable domain, completed using reference TRBV11-1 and TRBJ1-2, is EAEVAQSPRYKITEKSQAVAFWCDPISGHATLYWYRQILGQGPELLVQFQDESVVDDSQLPKDRFSAERLKGVDSTLKIQPAELGDSAMYLCASSLGAQGGYGYTFGSGTRLTVV.